This T cell receptor beta chain emerged from a study of beta chain features in type 1 diabetes. Germline trimming cut 6 bases from V and 4 bases from J; bases unmatched to any gene: 12. CDR3 length: 16 amino acids. Germline CDR1 is SGHAT and CDR2 is FQDESV (reference sequence). Note on this clone: The antigen remains unidentified.

Expressed TCRB transcripts were sequenced, since all the RNA that had been isolated was reverse transcribed. The table came from immunoSEQ multiplex PCR; TCRdb's copy has only in-frame clones and leaves some out. The table records some 150,000 clones, about 10% of them present only once. Study-level points and caveats: cDNA sequencing could over-represent cells with high TCR expression.

The rearrangement links TRBV11-1 to TRBJ2-1; 7 nucleotides line up with TRBD1. This sequence was found in a man between 18 and 29 years old in good health. The material sequenced was naive CD4+ T cells from blood. The CDR3: CASRGSDRRFYNEQFF. The CDR3 DNA reads TGTGCCAGCAGAGGTTCGGACAGGCGATTTTACAATGAGCAGTTCTTC.